This T cell receptor (beta chain) was sequenced for a study of B cell selection in AIRE deficiency. Study conclusions and caveats: In TCRBV usage, CDR3 length and diversity, patient Tconv and Treg cells matched healthy donors.

Repertoires were generated with immunoSEQ multiplex PCR, while TCRdb's copy carries only in-frame clones and drops some. The sample records 20,000 to 25,000 clones, around 93% being singletons. CDR3 length: 14 amino acids. Between the trimmed V and J ends, which lost 6 bases and 0 bases, there was a span of 11 bases. Germline V gene sequence: CDR1 ENHRY, CDR2 SYGVKD. Regulatory T cells were sorted as CD4+CD25hiCD127low/negative. Of note for this clone: Its antigen is unidentified.

This sequence originates from a human donor with AIRE deficiency. The specimen was Tregs sorted from PBMCs. The chain combines TRBV10-3 with TRBJ1-1, with D unresolved. CDR3 in DNA: TGTGCCATCAGGGTGACGGGAGTGAACACTGAAGCTTTCTTT. As protein: CAIRVTGVNTEAFF.